Given below is one T cell receptor beta chain in context. Germline trimming cut 0 bases from V and 7 bases from J; bases unmatched to any gene: 6. This CDR3 comprises 16 residues. CDR1 is SGHDT, CDR2 YYEEEE, per germline. Clones were read by immunoSEQ multiplex PCR, and TCRdb kept only the in-frame ones, dropping some. The sample gives approximately 7,200 clones, about 70% of which show up once; around 25% is in the top ten. This sample is drawn from a study of OX40 agonist ivuxolimab in advanced cancers. The chain couples TRBV5-6 to TRBJ2-2; TRBD2 matches at 10 bases. The origin of this receptor is an adult with an advanced solid tumor such as melanoma, head and neck, liver or kidney cancer. The starting material was CD4+ or CD8+ T cells sorted from blood, obtained in a trial of the OX40 agonist ivuxolimab. The CDR3 sequence: CASSLELAGLDGELFF. The CDR3 DNA follows: TGTGCCAGCAGCTTGGAACTAGCGGGATTGGACGGGGAGCTGTTTTTT.